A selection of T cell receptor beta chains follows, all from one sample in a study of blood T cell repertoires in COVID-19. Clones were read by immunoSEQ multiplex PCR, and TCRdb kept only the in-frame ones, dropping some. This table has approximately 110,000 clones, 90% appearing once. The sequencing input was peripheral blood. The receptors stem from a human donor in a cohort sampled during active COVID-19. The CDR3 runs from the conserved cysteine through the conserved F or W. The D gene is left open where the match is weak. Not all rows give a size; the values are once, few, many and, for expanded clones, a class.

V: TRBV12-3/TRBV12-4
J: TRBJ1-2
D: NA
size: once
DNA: TGTGCCAGCAGATCCACAGGGCCGCTTGGCTACACCTTC
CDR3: CASRSTGPLGYTF

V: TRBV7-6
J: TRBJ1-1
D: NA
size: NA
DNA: TGTGCCAGCAGCCCGGTGGGAGGGGCAAACACTGAAGCTTTCTTT
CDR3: CASSPVGGANTEAFF

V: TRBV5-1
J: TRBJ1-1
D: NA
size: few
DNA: TGCGCCAGCAGCTTGAACAGCAACACTGAAGCTTTCTTT
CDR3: CASSLNSNTEAFF

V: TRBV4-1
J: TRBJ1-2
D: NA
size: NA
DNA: TGCGCCAGCAGCCAAGGGGCGGGGGTGGACTATGGCTACACCTTC
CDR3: CASSQGAGVDYGYTF

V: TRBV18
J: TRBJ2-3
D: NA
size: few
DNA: TGTGCCAGCTCACCAGAACAGAGCACAGATACGCAGTATTTT
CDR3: CASSPEQSTDTQYF

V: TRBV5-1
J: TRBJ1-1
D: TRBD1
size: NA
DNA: TGCGCCAGCACTCCGGGACAGGGGAGTTTGAACACTGAAGCTTTCTTT
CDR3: CASTPGQGSLNTEAFF

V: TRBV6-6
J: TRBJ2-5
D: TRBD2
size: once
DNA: TGTGCCAGCAGTTTTAGCGGGGGACAAGAGACCCAGTACTTC
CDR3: CASSFSGGQETQYF

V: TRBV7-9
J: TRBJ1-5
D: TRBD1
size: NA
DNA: TGTGCCAGCAGCCATCCGGGACAGGGGTTGTTTGGCAATCAGCCCCAGCATTTT
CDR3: CASSHPGQGLFGNQPQHF

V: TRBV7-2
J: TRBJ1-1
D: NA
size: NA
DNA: TGTGCCAGCAGCCGGGAAGTGAACACTGAAGCTTTCTTT
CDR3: CASSREVNTEAFF

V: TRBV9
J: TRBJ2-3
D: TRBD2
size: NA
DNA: TGTGCCAGCAGCGTAGCAGCGGGAGCAGCAGATACGCAGTATTTT
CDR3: CASSVAAGAADTQYF

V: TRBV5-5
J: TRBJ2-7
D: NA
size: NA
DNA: TGTGCCAGCAGCTTGGGGTCGGGGATATACGAGCAGTACTTC
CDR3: CASSLGSGIYEQYF

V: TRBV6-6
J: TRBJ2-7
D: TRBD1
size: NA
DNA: TGTGCCAGCAGTGGACTCCAGGGGGCCCCCCAGTACTTC
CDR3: CASSGLQGAPQYF

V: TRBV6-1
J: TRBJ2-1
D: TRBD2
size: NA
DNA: TGTGCCAGCAGTGCAACATGGACTAGCGGTAGTCCCTCCAATGAGCAGTTCTTC
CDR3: CASSATWTSGSPSNEQFF

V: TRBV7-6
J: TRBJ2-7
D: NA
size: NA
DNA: TGTGCCAGCAGCTTATGGCCGGGAGCGGACGAGCAGTACTTC
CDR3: CASSLWPGADEQYF